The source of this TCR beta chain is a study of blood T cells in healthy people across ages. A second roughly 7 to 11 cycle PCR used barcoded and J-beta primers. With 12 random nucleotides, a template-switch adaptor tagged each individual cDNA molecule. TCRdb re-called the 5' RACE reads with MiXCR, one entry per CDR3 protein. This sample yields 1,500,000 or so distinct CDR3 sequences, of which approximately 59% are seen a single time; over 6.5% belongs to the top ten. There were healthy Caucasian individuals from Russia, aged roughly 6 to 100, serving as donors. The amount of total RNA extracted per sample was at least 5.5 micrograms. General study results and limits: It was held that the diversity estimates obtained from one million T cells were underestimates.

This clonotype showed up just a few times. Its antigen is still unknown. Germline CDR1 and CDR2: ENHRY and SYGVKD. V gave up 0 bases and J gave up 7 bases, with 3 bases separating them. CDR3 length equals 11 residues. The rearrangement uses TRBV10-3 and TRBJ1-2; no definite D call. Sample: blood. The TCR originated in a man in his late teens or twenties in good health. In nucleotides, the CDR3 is TGTGCCATCAGTGAGTCGAGTGGCTACACCTTC. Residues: CAISESSGYTF.